This is a list of T cell receptor beta chains from one sample in a study of blood T cell repertoires in COVID-19. Method: immunoSEQ multiplex PCR; TCRdb's copy keeps in-frame clones and lacks some. This sample has tens of thousands of clones; almost 85% occur once, and the top ten carry around 16%. The sample was peripheral blood. These receptors originate from a man aged 55 to 70 with COVID-19, enrolled during active disease. Each CDR3 is given with its conserved first and last residue. A D gene is named only where the DNA matches it firmly. Expanded clones get a size class; other rows say once, few or many, or leave the size out.

j_call,v_call,d_call,clone_size,cdr3_aa,cdr3_nt
TRBJ2-3,TRBV24-1,TRBD1,NA,CATSETGETDTQYF,TGTGCCACCAGTGAAACAGGGGAAACAGATACGCAGTATTTT
TRBJ1-1,TRBV11-2,NA,NA,CASSLFRDTEAFF,TGTGCCAGCAGCTTATTCAGGGACACTGAAGCTTTCTTT
TRBJ2-5,TRBV24-1,TRBD1,NA,CATSSPNRGRVETQYF,TGTGCCACCAGTTCCCCAAACAGGGGGCGCGTGGAGACCCAGTACTTC
TRBJ2-3,TRBV19,NA,NA,CASSIGQDTDTQYF,TGTGCCAGTAGTATAGGCCAGGACACAGATACGCAGTATTTT
TRBJ2-7,TRBV19,TRBD1,NA,CASSIGQRDSPSQYF,TGTGCCAGTAGTATAGGACAACGGGACAGTCCCTCGCAGTACTTC
TRBJ2-7,TRBV10-1,TRBD1,NA,CASSGQGTYEQYF,TGCGCCAGCAGTGGACAGGGTACCTACGAGCAGTACTTC
TRBJ1-1,TRBV11-2,NA,NA,CASSPSVGGTEAFF,TGTGCCAGCAGCCCCTCCGTGGGGGGCACTGAAGCTTTCTTT
TRBJ1-2,TRBV6-5,TRBD1,NA,CATPGQSYGYTF,TGTGCCACACCGGGACAGAGCTATGGCTACACCTTC
TRBJ1-4,TRBV7-2,NA,few,CASSLGGAGNEKLFF,TGTGCCAGCAGCTTAGGAGGGGCGGGAAATGAAAAACTGTTTTTT
TRBJ2-3,TRBV5-4,TRBD1,NA,CASSVDRVRTQYF,TGTGCCAGCAGCGTTGACAGGGTGCGGACGCAGTATTTT
TRBJ1-5,TRBV11-2,NA,NA,CASSSSVYQPQHF,TGTGCCAGCAGCTCCTCCGTCTATCAGCCCCAGCATTTT
TRBJ2-3,TRBV2,NA,NA,CASVRTDVTDTQYF,TGTGCCAGCGTACGGACAGACGTCACAGATACGCAGTATTTT
TRBJ2-5,TRBV6-5,NA,NA,CASTDGHFQETQYF,TGTGCCAGCACCGATGGACACTTCCAAGAGACCCAGTACTTC
TRBJ2-7,TRBV6-6,TRBD1,NA,CASLVEWQGVNEQYF,TGTGCCAGCCTCGTTGAGTGGCAGGGGGTTAACGAGCAGTACTTC
TRBJ1-4,TRBV9,NA,NA,CASSVAAGLANEKLFF,TGTGCCAGCAGCGTAGCCGCGGGGTTAGCTAATGAAAAACTGTTTTTT
TRBJ1-2,TRBV24-1,TRBD1,NA,CATSDPGQGNYGYTF,TGTGCCACCAGTGACCCCGGACAGGGGAACTATGGCTACACCTTC
TRBJ2-3,TRBV10-3,NA,NA,CATKNGGNTDTQYF,TGTGCCACAAAAAACGGGGGAAACACAGATACGCAGTATTTT
TRBJ2-7,TRBV18,NA,NA,CASSSPTTGTYEQYF,TGTGCCAGCTCATCTCCAACGACAGGAACGTACGAGCAGTACTTC
TRBJ2-5,TRBV20-1,NA,NA,CSAVQGETQYF,TGCAGTGCCGTACAGGGAGAGACCCAGTACTTC
TRBJ2-2,TRBV18,TRBD2,NA,CASSPSLAGNPTNTGELFF,TGTGCCAGCTCACCATCCCTAGCGGGAAACCCCACGAACACCGGGGAGCTGTTTTTT
TRBJ1-1,TRBV30,NA,few,CAWSVQPGDTEAFF,TGTGCCTGGAGTGTGCAGCCGGGGGACACTGAAGCTTTCTTT
TRBJ1-6,TRBV7-2,NA,NA,CASSLVARETSPLHF,TGTGCCAGCAGCTTAGTGGCGCGGGAGACTTCACCCCTCCACTTT
TRBJ2-7,TRBV5-4,TRBD2,NA,CASSLGGGSYEQYF,TGTGCCAGCAGCTTGGGGGGGGGTTCCTACGAGCAGTACTTC
TRBJ2-1,TRBV30,NA,NA,CAWSVQGGTTYNEQFF,TGTGCCTGGAGTGTACAAGGCGGTACAACCTACAATGAGCAGTTCTTC
TRBJ1-1,TRBV3-1/TRBV3-2,NA,NA,CASSLRAENTEAFF,TGTGCCAGCAGCCTGAGGGCGGAGAACACTGAAGCTTTCTTT
TRBJ2-1,TRBV2,TRBD2,NA,CASRPGLAGDNEQFF,TGTGCCAGCAGACCGGGACTAGCGGGTGACAATGAGCAGTTCTTC
TRBJ2-2,TRBV28,NA,NA,CASHPDINTGELFF,TGTGCCAGCCACCCGGACATCAACACCGGGGAGCTGTTTTTT
TRBJ2-6,TRBV7-3,NA,NA,CASSFTGPGANVLTF,TGTGCCAGCAGCTTCACAGGGCCTGGGGCCAACGTCCTGACTTTC
TRBJ1-2,TRBV28,NA,NA,CASSFGYGYTF,TGTGCCAGCAGTTTCGGCTATGGCTACACCTTC
TRBJ2-5,TRBV5-1,NA,once,CASSLFSRGQETQYF,TGCGCCAGCAGCTTGTTCTCCCGGGGGCAAGAGACCCAGTACTTC
TRBJ1-2,TRBV28,TRBD1,NA,CASSNSQGWANGYTF,TGTGCCAGCAGTAACTCACAGGGGTGGGCGAATGGCTACACCTTC
TRBJ2-2,TRBV11-2,TRBD2,NA,CASSLAIAGRSGELFF,TGTGCCAGCAGCTTGGCCATAGCGGGGAGGTCCGGGGAGCTGTTTTTT
TRBJ1-1,TRBV11-2,NA,once,CASSLEGVMNTEAFF,TGTGCCAGCAGCTTAGAAGGGGTAATGAACACTGAAGCTTTCTTT
TRBJ2-3,TRBV4-2,NA,once,CASSQISTDTQYF,TGTGCCAGCAGCCAAATTTCGACAGATACGCAGTATTTT
TRBJ2-3,TRBV5-1,NA,NA,CASSFGIQVPSPTDTQYF,TGCGCCAGCAGCTTCGGGATCCAAGTCCCTAGCCCAACAGATACGCAGTATTTT
TRBJ1-4,TRBV29-1,TRBD1,once,CSVLTGTGAEKLFF,TGCAGCGTTCTAACCGGGACAGGGGCTGAAAAACTGTTTTTT
TRBJ2-7,TRBV4-1,NA,medium-sized,CASSPNYEQYF,TGCGCCAGCAGTCCAAACTACGAGCAGTACTTC
TRBJ2-7,TRBV28,NA,NA,CASSSGGHYEQYF,TGTGCCAGCAGTTCCGGGGGGCACTACGAGCAGTACTTC
TRBJ2-3,TRBV6-5,TRBD2,NA,CASSKLASTDTQYF,TGTGCCAGCAGTAAACTAGCGAGCACAGATACGCAGTATTTT
TRBJ2-2,TRBV5-1,TRBD1,NA,CASKRTGDTGELFF,TGCGCCAGCAAACGGACAGGGGACACCGGGGAGCTGTTTTTT
TRBJ1-2,TRBV6-5,TRBD1,once,CASSTDRGLDGYTF,TGTGCCAGCAGCACTGACAGGGGGCTTGATGGCTACACCTTC
TRBJ2-3,TRBV6-5,NA,NA,CASSLYTDTQYF,TGTGCCAGCAGCCTATACACAGATACGCAGTATTTT
TRBJ2-5,TRBV11-2,NA,once,CASRPLQETQYF,TGTGCCAGCAGGCCACTTCAAGAGACCCAGTACTTC
TRBJ1-1,TRBV11-1,NA,NA,CASSLEHSEAFF,TGTGCCAGCAGCTTGGAACACAGTGAAGCTTTCTTT
TRBJ1-5,TRBV18,NA,NA,CASSPPGGDQPQHF,TGTGCCAGCTCACCACCCGGCGGTGATCAGCCCCAGCATTTT
TRBJ1-6,TRBV19,NA,NA,CASSPPREAGYNSPLHF,TGTGCCAGTAGCCCTCCTCGGGAGGCGGGCTATAATTCACCCCTCCACTTT
TRBJ2-5,TRBV9,NA,NA,CASSLSAPEGETQYF,TGTGCCAGCAGCCTTTCGGCCCCCGAGGGAGAGACCCAGTACTTC
TRBJ1-2,TRBV27,TRBD1,NA,CASSIGGVGYGYTF,TGTGCCAGCAGCATAGGGGGCGTGGGGTATGGCTACACCTTC
TRBJ1-5,TRBV15,NA,NA,CATSNPGTVWPQHF,TGTGCCACCAGCAACCCCGGTACCGTTTGGCCCCAGCATTTT
TRBJ2-5,TRBV5-6,NA,NA,CASSMTVPETQYF,TGTGCCAGCAGCATGACAGTACCTGAGACCCAGTACTTC
TRBJ1-2,TRBV15,TRBD1,NA,CATSVHLGGRQGAYYGYTF,TGTGCCACCAGCGTACACCTGGGGGGGAGGCAGGGGGCCTACTATGGCTACACCTTC
TRBJ1-6,TRBV25-1,TRBD1,NA,CASSAGTAYSPLHF,TGTGCCAGCAGTGCCGGGACAGCCTATTCACCCCTCCACTTT
TRBJ1-6,TRBV6-5,NA,NA,CASSYRPGIRLSPLHF,TGTGCCAGCAGTTATCGGCCAGGGATTAGGCTATCACCCCTCCACTTT
TRBJ1-4,TRBV3-1/TRBV3-2,NA,NA,CASSQEGVGKLFF,TGTGCCAGCAGCCAAGAAGGAGTAGGAAAACTGTTTTTT
TRBJ1-1,TRBV30,NA,NA,CAWAQGPAEAFF,TGTGCCTGGGCGCAGGGTCCAGCTGAAGCTTTCTTT
TRBJ1-1,TRBV4-1,NA,NA,CASSKTQGTEAFF,TGCGCCAGCAGCAAAACGCAGGGTACTGAAGCTTTCTTT
TRBJ1-6,TRBV7-2,NA,NA,CASSLFRLKVGSPLHF,TGTGCCAGCAGCTTATTCAGGCTTAAGGTGGGCTCACCCCTCCACTTT